This T cell receptor beta chain was identified in a study of CD8+ T cells in alopecia areata. Treatment here: oral pan-JAK inhibitor, 5-10 mg twice daily. PBMCs yielded sorted CD4+ and CD8+ T cells. Extracted from the samples, RNA was reverse transcribed into cDNA to serve as the sequencing template. This table comes from immunoSEQ multiplex PCR, and its TCRdb copy is limited to in-frame clones, with some not included. The sample consists of over 95,000 clones, approximately 55% of them appearing once. V shed 3 bases and J shed 4 bases, with 12 bases lying between them. This CDR3 has 14 amino acids. The germline gives CDR1 SGHAT, CDR2 FQNNGV.

The clonotype comes from a human donor with alopecia areata. This chain uses TRBV11-2 with TRBJ2-5; D is undetermined. The source was CD4+ T cells sorted from blood, collected at week 24, from a patient treated with tofacitinib. Written as DNA, the CDR3 is TGTGCCAGCAGCTTGGACCCTGGCGTAGAGACCCAGTACTTC. It encodes CASSLDPGVETQYF. Full variable domain (remainder filled in from reference TRBV11-2 and TRBJ2-5): EAGVAQSPRYKIIEKRQSVAFWCNPISGHATLYWYQQILGQGPKLLIQFQNNGVVDDSQLPKDRFSAERLKGVDSTLKIQPAKLEDSAVYLCASSLDPGVETQYFGPGTRLLVL.